This T cell receptor beta chain was sequenced in a study of CD8+ T cells in alopecia areata. Extracted from the samples, RNA was reverse transcribed into cDNA to serve as the sequencing template. Produced via immunoSEQ multiplex PCR; TCRdb's table is partial and in-frame only. The sample lists about 200,000 clones, approximately 38% occurring once. As regards this clone: What it binds is unknown.

Treatment meaning: oral pan-JAK inhibitor, 5-10 mg twice daily. Sorting of CD4+ and CD8+ T cells was performed on PBMCs. Per the germline V gene, CDR1 is MNHNY and CDR2 is SVGAGI (reference sequence). This CDR3 comprises 13 residues. Unmatched junction bases numbered 5, after V lost 2 bases and J lost 7 bases. Overall study findings and caveats: Higher clonality than in normal scalp was seen in lesional scalp, especially alopecia totalis/universalis. Tofacitinib produced a significant decrease in scalp clonality and in expanded CD8+ clones among the top 100.

The receptor was isolated from a human donor with alopecia areata. The rearrangement joins TRBV6-6 to TRBJ2-7; 7 positions agree with TRBD2. Sequencing used CD4+ T cells sorted from blood, obtained at approximately week 30, from a patient treated with tofacitinib. CDR3 residues: CASSYQSGGEQYF. The CDR3, as DNA: TGTGCCAGCAGTTACCAGTCCGGGGGGGAGCAGTACTTC.